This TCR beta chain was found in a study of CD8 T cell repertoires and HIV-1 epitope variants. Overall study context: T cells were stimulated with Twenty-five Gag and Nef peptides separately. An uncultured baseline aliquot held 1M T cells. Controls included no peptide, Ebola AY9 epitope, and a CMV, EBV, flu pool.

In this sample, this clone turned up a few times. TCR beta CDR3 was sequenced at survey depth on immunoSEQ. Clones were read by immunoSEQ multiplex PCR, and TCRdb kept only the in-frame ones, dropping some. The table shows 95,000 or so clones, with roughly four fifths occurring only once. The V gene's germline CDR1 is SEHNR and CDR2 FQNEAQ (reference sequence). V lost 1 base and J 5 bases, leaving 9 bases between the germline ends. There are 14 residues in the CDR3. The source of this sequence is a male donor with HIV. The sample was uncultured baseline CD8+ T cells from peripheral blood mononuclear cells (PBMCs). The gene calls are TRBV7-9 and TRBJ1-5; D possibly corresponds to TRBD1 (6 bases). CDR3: CASSLGQVDQPQHF. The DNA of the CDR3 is TGTGCCAGCAGCTTAGGACAGGTCGATCAGCCCCAGCATTTT.